This T cell receptor (beta chain) was documented in a study of T-cell reconstitution after alpha-beta-depleted transplantation in children. The TCRbeta library incorporated unique molecular identifiers. TCRdb called the PCR reads again in MiXCR, with one record for every CDR3 protein. The profile shows a few hundred thousand distinct CDR3 sequences, over 40% of them singletons. Turning to this clonotype: The antigen is not known.

General observations from the study: Reported findings indicate that, about two months after transplant, alpha-beta T cells came from several hundred expanded clones, which were derived from non-depleted graft cells. Diversity and T-cell counts at one year after transplant derived mostly from new T cells. Surviving thymic progenitors and recipient T cells were the source of high TCRbeta diversity at day 60 in some patients.

The clonotype comes from a girl aged 2-10 years with aplastic anemia, due to receive a stem cell transplant. Sequencing was performed on PBMCs, taken before TCRalphabeta/CD19-depleted stem cell transplant.

The CDR3 DNA reads as TGTGCCAGCGGGACTAGCGCCAGCCTCCAAGAGACCCAGTACTTC. It yields the protein CASGTSASLQETQYF. The V call is TRBV7-9, the J call TRBJ2-5, with TRBD2 matching 10 bases. This CDR3 has 15 residues. Germline-derived CDR1 and CDR2 are SEHNR and FQNEAQ (reference sequence). After removal of 8 bases from V and 1 base from J, the junction contained 7 bases not matched to a gene.